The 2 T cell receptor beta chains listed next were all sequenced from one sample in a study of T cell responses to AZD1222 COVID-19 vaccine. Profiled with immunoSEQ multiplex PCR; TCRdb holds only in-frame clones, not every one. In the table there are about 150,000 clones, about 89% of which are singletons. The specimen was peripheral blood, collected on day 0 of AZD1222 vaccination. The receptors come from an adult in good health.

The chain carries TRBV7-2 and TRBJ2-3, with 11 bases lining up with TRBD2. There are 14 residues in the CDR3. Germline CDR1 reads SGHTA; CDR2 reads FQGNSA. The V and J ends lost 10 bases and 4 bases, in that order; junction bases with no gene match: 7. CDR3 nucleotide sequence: TGTGCCACCGAACTAGCGGGAGTCGCAGATACGCAGTATTTT. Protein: CATELAGVADTQYF. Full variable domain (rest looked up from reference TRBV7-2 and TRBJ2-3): GAGVSQSPSNKVTEKGKDVELRCDPISGHTALYWYRQSLGQGLEFLIYFQGNSAPDKSGLPSDRFSAERTGGSVSTLTIQRTQQEDSAVYLCATELAGVADTQYFGPGTRLTVL.

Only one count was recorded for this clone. CDR3 sequence (DNA): TGTGCTAGTGGCCAGGCGGACACCGGGGAGCTGTTTTTT. Its protein product is CASGQADTGELFF. V usage is TRBV12-5 and J usage is TRBJ2-2, with unresolved D. CDR1 is LGHNT and CDR2 is FRNRAP in the germline V gene. V was cut by 6 bases and J by 3 bases, with 8 bases left in between. This CDR3 has 13 amino acids.